This T cell receptor beta chain was sequenced for a study of shared clonotypes between healthy human individuals. CD4+ cells underwent separation, giving CD45RA+ naive and CD45RA-negative memory subsets. This table comes from immunoSEQ multiplex PCR, and its TCRdb copy is limited to in-frame clones, with some not included. Altogether some 350,000 clones are present, approximately 79% being singletons, with the ten largest covering around a tenth. Germline V lookup: CDR1 SQVTM, CDR2 ANQGSEA. This CDR3 is built from 14 residues. Trimming stripped 0 bases from V and 4 bases from J, with 12 bases between. In this sample, this clone turned up a few times. Its antigen is still unknown. Findings of the study overall: Sample collection involved blood only; tissue repertoires are likely different. Against clonotypes common to all four donors, non-shared ones had lower generation probabilities.

V gene TRBV29-1 combines with J gene TRBJ2-5; a weak D match, TRBD2 (6 bases). This receptor was obtained from a man aged 25-40 years in good health. Material for sequencing was memory CD4+ T cells sorted from blood. Subset indicated: CD45RA-negative fraction. The DNA of the CDR3 is TGCAGCGTTGAAGAGCCAGCGGGTATAGAGACCCAGTACTTC. It encodes CSVEEPAGIETQYF.